Following are 21 T cell receptor beta chains from one sample sequenced in a study of radiation and T cells in renal cell carcinoma. Sequenced by immunoSEQ multiplex PCR; TCRdb stores in-frame clones only, minus some. The table lists some 80,000 clones, 80% to 90% of them singletons, with approximately 22% in the top ten. Time point given: blood 2 weeks post-SBRT. The treatment: 15 Gy SBRT to primary tumor, nephrectomy 4 weeks later. Sequencing used blood, obtained from a patient whose treatment included radiotherapy and nephrectomy. Source of these receptors: a woman aged 50 to 60 with renal cell carcinoma.

The table lists this clone with a few counts. The chain recombines TRBV7-6 with TRBJ2-1; no clear D gene. Trimming cost V 1 base and J 7 bases, with 8 bases left between them. Germline V gene lookup returns CDR1 SGHVS and CDR2 FNYEAQ. This CDR3 has 13 amino acids. For the CDR3, the DNA is TGTGCCAGCAGCTTAGTTCTCGGGAATGAGCAGTTCTTC. Encoded protein: CASSLVLGNEQFF.

The rearrangement joins TRBV19 to TRBJ2-7; the match to TRBD2 covers 13 bases. Germline V gene lookup returns CDR1 LNHDA and CDR2 SQIVND (reference sequence). The CDR3 runs to 15 residues. The J segment lost 5 bases and the V segment lost 5 bases, leaving 6 bases of the junction unmatched. The CDR3 DNA reads TGTGCCAGTAGTGCAACCGGACTAGCGGGAGACGAGCAGTACTTC. It codes for CASSATGLAGDEQYF.

This clone has just a few counts. The chain employs TRBV19 and TRBJ1-4; D uncertain. Germline CDR1 LNHDA, CDR2 SQIVND (reference sequence). V lost 10 bases to trimming and J lost 7 bases, with 13 bases between them. The CDR3 length is 12 residues. CDR3 loop: CATSPMAEKLFF. For the CDR3, the DNA is TGTGCCACCTCGCCAATGGCTGAAAAACTGTTTTTT.

This clone was counted a single time. V usage is TRBV5-1 and J usage is TRBJ1-2; the D is unclear. Trimming shortened V by 1 base and J by 2 bases, and 21 bases separated the two germline ends. Germline CDR1 is SGHRS and CDR2 is YFSETQ. The CDR3 runs 18 residues. CDR3 DNA sequence: TGCGCCAGCAGCTTGAGCGGTACAGTAACTCAACACAACTATGGCTACACCTTC. Its translation: CASSLSGTVTQHNYGYTF.

V is TRBV28 and J is TRBJ2-5; TRBD1 aligns across 8 bases. V trimming: 6 bases; J trimming: 5 bases; junction bases outside the gene matches: 11. This CDR3 has 15 residues. CDR1 is MDHEN and CDR2 is SYDVKM in the germline V gene. For the CDR3, the DNA is TGTGCCAGCAGCTTAGGACAGGGCGTCGGGGAGACCCAGTACTTC. Its protein product is CASSLGQGVGETQYF.

The CDR3 loop reads CASSVGGSREAFF. Written as DNA, the CDR3 is TGTGCCAGCAGCGTAGGAGGGAGCCGAGAAGCTTTCTTT. J is TRBJ1-1 and V is TRBV9; no definite D call. Germline V CDR1 and CDR2: SGDLS, YYNGEE. The CDR3 has 13 amino acids. Trimming pared 0 bases from V and 8 bases from J, leaving 11 bases between.

This chain uses TRBV18 with TRBJ1-5; tentatively, D is TRBD1 (5 bases). CDR3 length: 14 residues. V was shortened by 0 bases and J by 6 bases, with 9 bases between the two germline ends. The germline CDR1 and CDR2 sequences are KGHSH and LQKENI. CDR3 DNA: TGTGCCAGCTCACCACCGTCCGGGGGTCAGCCCCAGCATTTT. The encoded protein is CASSPPSGGQPQHF.

V is TRBV7-2 and J is TRBJ1-3; possibly TRBD1 for D (5 bases). V shed 2 bases and J shed 8 bases, with 7 bases lying between them. CDR3 size: 12 residues. The germline V gene has CDR1 SGHTA and CDR2 FQGNSA. The CDR3 here is CASSLPGDTIYF. CDR3 nucleotides: TGTGCCAGCAGCTTACCGGGGGACACCATATATTTT.

The chain couples TRBV6-6 to TRBJ1-2, with 7 bases lining up with TRBD1. With V trimmed by 5 bases and J by 7 bases, 4 bases remained unmatched. Germline V gene lookup returns CDR1 MNHNY and CDR2 SVGAGI (reference sequence). CDR3 size: 12 residues. CDR3 DNA: TGTGCCAGCAGTCAGACAGGGTTTGGCTACACCTTC. Translation: CASSQTGFGYTF.

The chain couples TRBV7-9 to TRBJ2-2; D is ambiguous. Trimming removed 2 bases at V and 2 bases at J, with 9 bases between. The CDR3 loop spans 15 amino acids. Germline CDR1 SEHNR, CDR2 FQNEAQ (reference sequence). CDR3: CASSLIGANTGELFF. CDR3 in DNA: TGTGCCAGCAGCTTAATCGGTGCAAACACCGGGGAGCTGTTTTTT.

This clone has only a few counts. The chain combines TRBV6-5 with TRBJ1-4; weak D call: TRBD1 (5 bases). The CDR3 loop spans 13 amino acids. Germline CDR1 reads MNHEY; CDR2 reads SVGAGI. V shed 8 bases and J shed 6 bases, with 13 bases lying between them. As DNA, the CDR3 is TGTGCCAGCCAGAGGGGCATGGATGAAAAACTGTTTTTT. Protein product: CASQRGMDEKLFF.

This sequence joins TRBV2 and TRBJ1-3, with 7 nucleotides matching TRBD1. This CDR3 comprises 15 residues. V shed 9 bases and J 0 bases; nucleotides not matched to a gene: 8. Germline values: CDR1 SNHLY, CDR2 FYNNEI. In DNA, the CDR3 is TGTGCCAGTAGTTGGACAGGTCTCTCTGGAAACACCATATATTTT. Protein product: CASSWTGLSGNTIYF.

This clone showed up just once. In nucleotides, the CDR3 is TGTGCCAGCAGCCCGCGTGGACTAGCGGGAGGGCCGAGCGAGCAGTACTTC. As protein: CASSPRGLAGGPSEQYF. The chain is built from TRBV13 and TRBJ2-7; the match to TRBD2 covers 15 bases. Germline V gene data show CDR1 as PRHDT and CDR2 as FYEKMQ (reference sequence). The V and J ends lost 5 bases and 6 bases, in that order; junction bases with no gene match: 11. The CDR3 spans 17 residues.

The rearrangement joins TRBV7-9 to TRBJ2-1; D remains ambiguous. Germline CDR1 SEHNR, CDR2 FQNEAQ (reference sequence). Deletions cut 7 bases from V and 8 bases from J, with 9 bases between. CDR3 length equals 11 residues. The CDR3 DNA follows: TGTGCCAGCACTATTGGGTATGAGCAGTTCTTC. This codes for CASTIGYEQFF.

The rearrangement uses TRBV28 and TRBJ1-5; possibly TRBD1 for D (5 bases). This CDR3 contains 16 residues. Germline V CDR1 and CDR2: MDHEN, SYDVKM. The V gene lost 2 bases and the J gene lost 7 bases, with 18 bases spanning the gap. The CDR3 sequence: CASSLTAGNRIQPQHF. The CDR3 bases are TGTGCCAGCAGTTTAACGGCAGGGAATCGCATCCAGCCCCAGCATTTT.

The chain couples TRBV11-2 to TRBJ2-7; 7 bases match TRBD2. The germline CDR1 and CDR2 sequences are SGHAT and FQNNGV. This CDR3 is 14 amino acids long. The junction had 6 bases not matched to a gene; V was cut back by 5 bases and J by 2 bases. The DNA for the CDR3 is TGTGCCAGCAGCCGGGGGGAAGGGCCCTACGAGCAGTACTTC. This encodes CASSRGEGPYEQYF.

This clone appeared once. The chain has TRBV7-2 and TRBJ1-6, with D uncertain. V was clipped by 2 bases and J by 15 bases, with 11 bases between them. The CDR3 has 12 amino acids. CDR1 is SGHTA, CDR2 FQGNSA, per germline. CDR3 nucleotide sequence: TGTGCCAGCAGCTTATTCACAGACATCCTCCACTTT. Protein product: CASSLFTDILHF.

The table lists this clone with a count of one. The chain uses TRBV4-3 and TRBJ2-1, with 8 bases matching TRBD2. This CDR3 region has 19 residues. Germline CDR1 reads LGHNA; CDR2 reads YSLEER. J was trimmed by 5 bases and V by 0 bases; bases with no gene match: 15. CDR3 nucleotides: TGCGCCAGCAGCCAAGATGCGACTAGCGACCCGAGTAACCACAATGAGCAGTTCTTC. It is translated as CASSQDATSDPSNHNEQFF.

The V gene is TRBV5-8, the J gene TRBJ2-5; 8 bases agree with TRBD1. The CDR3 is made up of 15 amino acids. Germline-derived CDR1 and CDR2 are SGHTS and YDEGEE. Trimming removed 4 bases from V and 5 bases from J; junction bases left unmatched: 10. The CDR3 is CASSPPTGAGETQYF. CDR3 in DNA: TGTGCCAGCAGCCCACCGACAGGGGCGGGGGAGACCCAGTACTTC.

The J gene is TRBJ2-1, the V gene TRBV21-1; the table assigns TRBD2, which was not confirmed against the DNA. TRBV21-1 is reported as a pseudogene. There are 18 residues in the CDR3. CDR3 in DNA: TGTGCCAGCAGCAAAGAGGGACTAGCGCCTTACGCGTACAATGAGCAGTTCTTC. It yields the protein CASSKEGLAPYAYNEQFF.

The CDR3 region has the DNA TGTGCCAGTAGTACCCACCAGCTAGCGGGGGGATCCTACAATGAGCAGTTCTTC. This encodes CASSTHQLAGGSYNEQFF. This rearrangement joins TRBV19 to TRBJ2-1, with TRBD2 matching 11 bases. The CDR3 covers 18 residues. Germline V CDR1 and CDR2: LNHDA, SQIVND (reference sequence). J gave up 1 base and V 4 bases, and 9 bases lay outside the gene matches.